The clone carrying this TCR beta chain was detected many times. TCRbeta library preparation incorporated unique molecular identifiers. From the PCR reads, TCRdb called clonotypes with MiXCR, one entry per CDR3 protein. The sample contains some 240,000 distinct CDR3 sequences, approximately 12% of which appear only once. This entry comes from a study of T-cell reconstitution after alpha-beta-depleted transplantation in children. The receptor was isolated from a human donor who donated a stem cell graft to a child with acute lymphoblastic leukemia. The sequenced sample was PBMCs from the stem cell graft donor, obtained from the stem cell graft.

This CDR3 is CASSYYEGLKEKLFF. The CDR3 DNA sequence: TGTGCCAGCAGTTACTACGAAGGCCTCAAAGAAAAACTGTTTTTT. The rearrangement joins TRBV6-5 to TRBJ1-4; D is unclear. Germline V gives CDR1 MNHEY, CDR2 SVGAGI. Deletions cut 1 base from V and 8 bases from J, with 14 bases between. CDR3 length: 15 amino acids.